This is a list of T cell receptor beta chains from one sample in a study of blood T cell repertoires in COVID-19. Data came from immunoSEQ multiplex PCR; TCRdb stores just in-frame clones and leaves some out. The sample carries about 88,000 clones, roughly 90% recorded once. Sequenced material: peripheral blood. These receptors all come from a woman older than 75 with acute or convalescent COVID-19. CDR3s include the opening cysteine and the closing phenylalanine or tryptophan. A D gene is named only where the DNA matches it firmly. Clone size is given for some rows only: seen once, a few or many times, or a class if the clone is expanded.

cdr3_length	clone_size	v_call	j_call	d_call	cdr3_nt	cdr3_aa
16	few	TRBV27	TRBJ1-1	-	TGTGCCACCTCGGAGGCGGGTTCCAAGCGGAACACTGAAGCTTTCTTT	CATSEAGSKRNTEAFF
15	-	TRBV27	TRBJ2-7	TRBD1	TGTGCCAGCAGTTTAGGGACAGGGGTGAGGGGCGAGCAGTACTTC	CASSLGTGVRGEQYF
15	-	TRBV29-1	TRBJ1-1	-	TGCAGCGTTGATGTTTTGGGCAGCTTACAGTCCGAAGCTTTCTTT	CSVDVLGSLQSEAFF
13	-	TRBV6-5	TRBJ2-5	TRBD2	TGTGCCAGCAACGGGGGGGCAGGGGAGACCCAGTACTTC	CASNGGAGETQYF
12	-	TRBV6-6	TRBJ1-5	-	TGTGCCAGCAGTTGGAGAGAACAGCCCCAGCATTTT	CASSWREQPQHF
15	-	TRBV4-1	TRBJ1-1	TRBD1	TGCGCCAGCAGCCAAGATGAAGGCAGGGGGGCTGAAGCTTTCTTT	CASSQDEGRGAEAFF
15	-	TRBV6-2/TRBV6-3	TRBJ1-1	-	TGTGCCAGCAGTTACTTTCAGGGGCGGAACACTGAAGCTTTCTTT	CASSYFQGRNTEAFF
17	-	TRBV19	TRBJ1-5	-	TGTGCCAGTAGAGAACAGGCCCTTGGGAATAGCAATCAGCCCCAGCATTTT	CASREQALGNSNQPQHF
14	-	TRBV7-2	TRBJ2-4	-	TGTGCCAGCGCAAGAGACAGCAGGGCCGACATTCAGTACTTC	CASARDSRADIQYF
13	-	TRBV18	TRBJ2-5	-	TGTGCCAGCTCACCGGGAGCTGTGGAGACCCAGTACTTC	CASSPGAVETQYF
15	once	TRBV5-8	TRBJ1-2	-	TGTGCCAGCAGCTTGGAGACTTCTTATAACTATGGCTACACCTTC	CASSLETSYNYGYTF
12	-	TRBV7-8	TRBJ1-5	-	TGTGCCAGCAGCCCGGGGGATCAGCCCCAGCATTTT	CASSPGDQPQHF
14	-	TRBV6-1	TRBJ2-7	-	TGTGCCAGCAGTGAAGTGGGAGGTGTCCACGAGCAGTACTTC	CASSEVGGVHEQYF
15	-	TRBV25-1	TRBJ2-5	TRBD2	TGTGCCAGCAGAAAGCGGGGGAGCTCTCAAGAGACCCAGTACTTC	CASRKRGSSQETQYF
15	-	TRBV5-4	TRBJ1-2	-	TGTGCCAGCAGCCCGATGGACAGCGTCAACTATGGCTACACCTTC	CASSPMDSVNYGYTF
15	once	TRBV28	TRBJ2-1	TRBD1	TGTGCCAGCAGTTTATTACAGGGGGGCTACAATGAGCAGTTCTTC	CASSLLQGGYNEQFF
14	-	TRBV6-5	TRBJ1-5	-	TGTGCCAGCAGGTCCGGGGGAATCAATCAGCCCCAGCATTTT	CASRSGGINQPQHF
14	-	TRBV7-2	TRBJ1-5	-	TGTGCCAGCAGCCGGGATTTAGTATATCAGCCCCAGCATTTT	CASSRDLVYQPQHF
14	-	TRBV28	TRBJ2-1	-	TGTGCCAGTACTCCTAGCAGCTCCTACAATGAGCAGTTCTTC	CASTPSSSYNEQFF
18	-	TRBV6-1	TRBJ2-6	TRBD1	TGTGCCAGCAGTGGGTACAGGGGACCCAGCTCTGGGGCCAACGTCCTGACTTTC	CASSGYRGPSSGANVLTF
15	-	TRBV28	TRBJ1-1	-	TGTGCCAGCAGTTTAGAGGCCCCAGGTGGACATGAAGCTTTCTTT	CASSLEAPGGHEAFF
16	-	TRBV13	TRBJ2-3	TRBD2	TGTGCCAGCAGCCATTCAGCGGGGGGTAGCACAGATACGCAGTATTTT	CASSHSAGGSTDTQYF
14	-	TRBV6-5	TRBJ2-7	TRBD1	TGTGCCAGCAGTTTGGGACAGTCCGCCGACGAGCAGTACTTC	CASSLGQSADEQYF
12	-	TRBV2	TRBJ1-1	-	TGTGCCAGCAGACAGGGTTACACTGAAGCTTTCTTT	CASRQGYTEAFF
18	-	TRBV4-3	TRBJ2-2	TRBD1	TGCGCCAGCAGCCAAGATTCGCCGGGACAGGCTAACACCGGGGAGCTGTTTTTT	CASSQDSPGQANTGELFF
15	-	TRBV6-5	TRBJ1-6	TRBD1	TGTGCCAGCAAGGGGACAGTGGGTCGGAATTCACCCCTCCACTTT	CASKGTVGRNSPLHF
15	once	TRBV6-5	TRBJ2-1	TRBD2	TGTGCCAGCAGTCCTCGACTAGCGGGAGGGCGTGAGCAGTTCTTC	CASSPRLAGGREQFF
15	-	TRBV18	TRBJ1-1	TRBD1	TGTGCCAGCTCACCGGGACAGGGGGCTACCACTGAAGCTTTCTTT	CASSPGQGATTEAFF
17	-	TRBV13	TRBJ1-2	-	TGTGCCAGCAGCTTGGGGGGGGCGGCAGGGCCGATCTATGGCTACACCTTC	CASSLGGAAGPIYGYTF
15	-	TRBV7-8	TRBJ1-2	TRBD1	TGTGCCAGCAGTCAGGGAGCGCAGGGGGAATATGGCTACACCTTC	CASSQGAQGEYGYTF
11	once	TRBV5-1	TRBJ1-1	-	TGCGCCAGCAGCTCGGCGCAGGGAGCTTTCTTT	CASSSAQGAFF
14	-	TRBV5-1	TRBJ2-5	-	TGCGCCAGCAGCTCTGGACAGATCCAAGAGACCCAGTACTTC	CASSSGQIQETQYF
16	-	TRBV30	TRBJ2-7	-	TGTGCCTGGACCCCACTTGGGGCCGACAACCCCTACGAGCAGTACTTC	CAWTPLGADNPYEQYF
17	-	TRBV2	TRBJ1-5	-	TGTGCCAGCAGTGAAAAAAGGGGAGGAGTGGGGATTCAGCCCCAGCATTTT	CASSEKRGGVGIQPQHF
17	-	TRBV19	TRBJ2-1	TRBD2	TGTGCCAGTAGTACCAATCGCGAGACTAGCGGGAGGGATGAGCAGTTCTTC	CASSTNRETSGRDEQFF
14	-	TRBV5-1	TRBJ1-2	-	TGCGCCAGCAGCTTGCAGACAGGTTCCTATGGCTACACCTTC	CASSLQTGSYGYTF
13	-	TRBV5-1	TRBJ2-3	-	TGCGCCAGCAGCTTAGGAGGCACAGATACGCAGTATTTT	CASSLGGTDTQYF
14	-	TRBV7-9	TRBJ1-2	-	TGTGCCAGCAGCTTAGCGCGCCCAAAGAATGGCTACACCTTC	CASSLARPKNGYTF
12	-	TRBV10-3	TRBJ1-2	TRBD1	TGTGCCACCTCCCGACAGGGGTCTGGCTACACCTTC	CATSRQGSGYTF
13	-	TRBV21-1	TRBJ1-1	-	TGTGCCAGCAGCAAAGGAGGGAAAACTGAAGCTTTCTTT	CASSKGGKTEAFF
15	-	TRBV19	TRBJ1-2	-	TGTGCCAGTAGTATAGATCTTTGGGGCGACTATGGCTACACCTTC	CASSIDLWGDYGYTF
16	-	TRBV7-8	TRBJ1-1	TRBD1	TGTGCCAGCAGCACCCGCGACAGGGGCGGGAACACTGAAGCTTTCTTT	CASSTRDRGGNTEAFF
16	once	TRBV28	TRBJ1-6	TRBD1	TGTGCCAGCAGTGGGGACAGGGGGAGTTATAATTCACCCCTCCACTTT	CASSGDRGSYNSPLHF
14	few	TRBV6-6	TRBJ1-2	TRBD1	TGTGCCAGCAGCCGGGACAGACATTCCTATGGCTACACCTTC	CASSRDRHSYGYTF
16	-	TRBV28	TRBJ2-7	-	TGTGCCAGCAGAACTCGGGCGAAAAGAGGGTCCTACGAGCAGTACTTC	CASRTRAKRGSYEQYF
14	-	TRBV28	TRBJ1-3	-	TGTGCCAGCAGTCCCCGAGGGGGGGCAGACACCATATATTTT	CASSPRGGADTIYF
16	-	TRBV19	TRBJ1-2	TRBD1	TGTGCCAGTAGTACGCGGGGACAGGGGCGCTCAAGGGGCTACACCTTC	CASSTRGQGRSRGYTF
18	few	TRBV7-2	TRBJ1-5	TRBD1	TGTGCCAGCAGCTTATTATGGACAGGCCCTTTGAGCAATCAGCCCCAGCATTTT	CASSLLWTGPLSNQPQHF
22	-	TRBV1	TRBJ1-6	-	TGCACCAGCAGCCAAGGAACGGGTAGGGAGCGGAATTCGAGCTCCTATAATTCACCCCTCCACTTT	CTSSQGTGRERNSSSYNSPLHF
15	-	TRBV7-7	TRBJ2-1	TRBD1	TGTGCTAGCAGTCCCTCCCAGGGGGTCGTGAATGAGCAGTTCTTC	CASSPSQGVVNEQFF
16	-	TRBV10-3	TRBJ2-1	-	TGTGCCATCAGTGAGTCCCCGCGGGCTACCTACAATGAGCAGTTCTTC	CAISESPRATYNEQFF
15	-	TRBV6-5	TRBJ1-1	TRBD1	TGTGCCAGCAGCCAACAGACAGGGGGCAGCGCTGAAGCTTTCTTT	CASSQQTGGSAEAFF